This T cell receptor beta chain was profiled in a study of cytomegalovirus exposure and HLA in healthy donors (dated by TCRdb to the late 2010s). About the study as a whole: In an earlier analysis of approximately 640 of the donors, under 300 Gb of sequence data and 120 million or so unique TCR beta sequences from 150 million to 200 million T cells were reported. Because of strong linkage in the cohort, four to six DR-DQ haplotypes were treated as single units for association and clustering. A later genetic analysis used genome-wide SNP genotypes for about 60% of the roughly 670 donors, treating that subset as a discovery cohort. Donor age, sex, ethnicity and CMV serostatus were collected together with the repertoire data. Both class I and class II loci were covered by HLA typing, at four-digit resolution. Along with the roughly 700-subject first cohort, a separate validation cohort of over a hundred different subjects was used. Among the roughly 410 genotyped donors, around 81% belonged to the genetic ancestry cluster associated with self-reported Caucasian donors. Using immunosequencing, the study profiled T cell repertoires from 500 to 800 subjects and related those repertoires to cytomegalovirus serostatus. Rather than drawing on any new phenotypic data, the later analysis identified candidate immune exposures from TCR beta sequences and the way those sequences occurred across donors. Every discovery cohort repertoire had been produced on one sequencing platform. The study aimed to test whether signatures of past pathogen exposure could be identified by cataloging public T cell receptors. The study combined high-throughput TCR immunosequencing, statistical association of individual TCRs with disease status, and machine learning to predict cytomegalovirus infection status. Across around 400 genotyped donors of the cohort, an average of about 220,000 unique TCR beta nucleotide sequences per donor were sequenced, and roughly 18% of those sequences were non-productive. A later analysis re-analyzed previously published TCR beta repertoires from 650 to 800 donors and added high-resolution HLA genotyping to study TCR occurrence patterns. The number of donors typed differed by locus, with about 629-630 for A, B, C, DRB1 and DQB1, roughly 550 for DQA1, 600 to 610 for DPA1, and under 490 for DPB1. To decide whether each TCR beta V gene segment behaved as functional or pseudogenic, an earlier analysis of fewer than 750 of the donors relied on high-throughput TCR beta sequencing. An early release that covered 640 HLA-typed donors contained approximately 320 gigabases of sequencing data and roughly 84 million unique TCR sequences.

This clone was seen a few times. This clone's antigen is unknown. No base-level quality is on record; no much larger clone is a single base apart. The library was built by means of the immunoSEQ multiplex PCR assay. For the multiplex PCR, a mixture combining 60 forward primers for TCR Vbeta segments and 13 reverse primers for TCR Jbeta segments was used. A multiplex PCR assay on genomic DNA amplified the CDR3 region of rearranged TCR beta genes. The amplified TCR beta libraries were sequenced on the Illumina HiSeq System as 87-base-pair reads. The source study handled its data this way. In a later analysis, approximately 74 million unique TCR beta chains were counted across the 690 or so repertoires, and about 10 million of these chains were shared by at least two donors. To remove PCR and sequencing errors, raw reads were error-corrected and collapsed into unique sequences using a nearest-neighbor algorithm that merged closely related sequences. To assign V, D and J gene segments, CDR3 sequences were aligned to IMGT reference sequences. Each retained sequence needed at least a six-nucleotide match to both a V gene segment and a J gene segment. Rearrangements were called productive when the CDR3 lacked stop codons and stayed in frame with V and J; all others were non-productive. Following IMGT convention, CDR3 was defined as the stretch from the second conserved V-encoded cysteine to the conserved J-encoded phenylalanine. Sequences without an unambiguous match to a single V gene segment were excluded from the earlier analysis of 587 of the donors. In an earlier analysis of a few hundred of the donors, V segments were called functional above 56.7% productive rearrangements and were called segregating when the between-donor standard deviation exceeded 5%. A statistical classification framework was built to diagnose cytomegalovirus status from the catalog of TCR beta chain sequences. A later analysis assigned V and J genes by comparing TCR nucleotide sequences with IMGT/GENE-DB human TR gene sequences. The TCRdist pipeline was used in a later analysis to assign CDR3 sequences and most-parsimonious VDJ recombination scenarios. In a later analysis, each TCR beta chain was defined by its CDR3 amino acid sequence together with its V-gene family, and reads without a unique V-gene family were excluded. In a later analysis, several hundred highly shared, low-generation-probability nucleotide sequences were removed to address suspected cross-contamination and a sequencing artifact. For each public chain, a later analysis derived a clonal expansion index from normalized ranks of inferred template counts within each repertoire. Generation probabilities in a later analysis came from a VDJ recombination model fitted to out-of-frame rearrangements, and those results were checked against IGoR. A later analysis scored TCR-TCR, TCR-HLA and TCR-CMV co-occurrence with hypergeometric tests, applying a repertoire-size bias correction to TCR pairs. False discovery rates were estimated in a later analysis by permuting HLA or CMV assignments 20 times. In a later analysis, co-occurring TCRs were grouped using DBSCAN, and TCRdist sequence similarity was added for clustering within HLA-allele-positive subsets. For co-occurrence clustering, repertoires with fewer than 30,000 or more than 120,000 public chains were excluded, along with several repertoires with anomalous nucleotide sharing. TCRdb stores this immuneACCESS table with in-frame sequences only. Part of the clones is absent; in the studies checked, under half of the shortfall reflects unresolved V genes, and no reason is known for the rest. Clone size and V and J calls were adopted from that table, with D and trimming inferred from the DNA. The sample table shows 150,000 to 200,000 clones, and over 75% are seen once. The ten largest clones take up more than 13% of the sample.

The junction shows trimming of 5 bases on V and 1 base on J, plus 12 bases between the germline ends. The CDR3 covers 14 residues, taking in both the cysteine and the phenylalanine. Of all the DNA, just the CDR3 is kept, 42 bases in frame from base 1. Based on the germline V gene, the CDR1 and CDR2 sequences are MDHEN and SYDVKM. The cohort was made up of about 610 healthy bone marrow donors. Cohort members were all nominally healthy when sampled, although unrecorded immune exposures were likely present. The donor was CMV seropositive and belonged to the group of 250 to 300 seropositive cohort members. A peripheral blood sample was provided by each donor, and peripheral blood mononuclear cells were used for TCR beta sequencing. Genomic DNA extraction from the blood cell samples was performed with the Qiagen DNeasy Blood Extraction Kit. Points the paper makes about the study in general: The cohort was sequenced for TCR beta chains only, and without alpha or paired-chain data the features that could be detected were limited. Some IMGT-functional V segments, including TRBV6-2 and TRBV6-3, could not be distinguished by the 87-base-pair reads and were therefore excluded. A further reported finding was that TCR beta sequences accurately predicted the HLA-A and HLA-B alleles for most subjects in the first cohort. Compared with equally common non-associated chains, HLA-associated TCR beta chains in a later analysis were more clonally expanded and had lower generation probabilities. Linkage disequilibrium might explain the correlated functional status among segregating V segments, but an unknown experimental factor could not be ruled out. A later genetic analysis associated a missense DCLRE1C variant with V-gene and J-gene trimming of TCR beta chains, and an independent cohort replicated the association. While some public TCRs were present in many individuals, most TCR sequences turned up only very rarely across donors. When HLA alleles, especially DR and DQ, strongly co-occurred, attributing TCR associations to individual alleles was difficult. In vitro tests confirmed that three of the cytomegalovirus-associated TCR beta chains recognize cytomegalovirus antigens. Compared with the roughly 720-donor mean, donors in an Asian-associated ancestry cluster had fewer N-insertions in productive TCRs, according to a later genetic analysis. In an earlier analysis of under 600 of the donors, most TCR beta V segments were observed in productive rearrangements about 90% or about 30% of the time, broadly matching IMGT annotations. A later analysis reported that several top co-occurrence clusters appeared linked to parvovirus B19, influenza, CMV and Epstein-Barr virus. The classifier was reported to diagnose cytomegalovirus status with high specificity and sensitivity in both the original and validation cohorts. In a later analysis, most CMV-associated TCR beta chains were found to appear HLA-restricted, with HLA associations seemingly driven largely by CMV exposure. The study listed approximately 160 TCR beta chains as associated with cytomegalovirus. The sequencing pipeline was judged likely to have produced a cluster of highly shared sequence variants as a technical artifact. Because HLA typing was unavailable for some donors at each locus, only the typed subset was used in association tests. According to the authors, the approach could potentially be generalized to other disease states and immunological phenotypes. Presence/absence analyses assumed roughly uniform sequencing depth across donors, an assumption that may not hold. The only immune exposure information available for the cohort was CMV serostatus. Roughly 17 rarely observed V segments, including chromosome 9 orphons, were excluded from the earlier analysis of approximately 500 of the donors because counts were too low. In a later analysis, TCR association rates were found to vary across HLA loci, with the most associated TCRs seen for DRB1 alleles and the fewest for HLA-C alleles. In a later analysis, around 15,000 TCR beta sequences were associated with specific HLA alleles at a false discovery rate of 0.05.

The sequence was obtained from a middle-aged man in good health and CMV-seropositive. The rearrangement joined TRBV28 to TRBJ2-7; possibly the D gene is TRBD1, per 5 matching bases. The material sequenced was PBMCs. The CDR3 reads as follows: CASSESGLSYEQYF. The base sequence is TGTGCCAGCAGTGAGTCAGGGTTGTCCTACGAGCAGTACTTC.